What follows is one T cell receptor (beta chain) and its context. Its antigen has not been determined. Within one base of it there is no much larger clone, and no base qualities were kept. This specimen belongs to a study of cytomegalovirus exposure and HLA in healthy donors (dated by TCRdb to the late 2010s). In terms of the full investigation: According to an earlier analysis of 550 to 750 of the donors, 150 million to 200 million T cells yielded 90 million to 130 million unique TCR beta sequences and more than 250 Gb of sequence data. All discovery cohort repertoires had been generated on a single sequencing platform. In a later genetic analysis, genome-wide SNP genotypes for about 55% of the roughly 700 donors were used, and that subset was treated as a discovery cohort. The later analysis used no new phenotypic data to find candidate immune exposures, relying instead on TCR beta sequences and their occurrence across donors. Four or five DR-DQ haplotypes were handled as single units for association and clustering, since linkage in the cohort was strong. Both class I and class II loci were covered by HLA typing, at four-digit resolution. The study combined high-throughput TCR immunosequencing, statistical association of individual TCRs with disease status, and machine learning to predict cytomegalovirus infection status. Of the roughly 400 genotyped donors, over 80% were placed in the genetic ancestry cluster associated with self-reported Caucasian donors. In an earlier analysis of several hundred of the donors, high-throughput TCR beta sequencing was used to judge whether each TCR beta V gene segment behaved as functional or pseudogenic. Roughly 300 gigabases of sequencing data and around 88 million unique TCR sequences made up an early release that covered some 640 HLA-typed donors. To study patterns of TCR occurrence, a later analysis re-analyzed previously published TCR beta repertoires from around 700 donors and added high-resolution HLA genotyping. Among around 400 genotyped donors of the cohort, an average of roughly 230,000 unique TCR beta nucleotide sequences was sequenced per donor, of which about 19% were non-productive. Besides the first cohort of around 670 subjects, a separate validation cohort made up of 120 different subjects was used. The study was designed to test whether signatures of past pathogen exposure could be identified by cataloging public T cell receptors. Donor age, sex, ethnicity and CMV serostatus were collected together with the repertoire data. Typing coverage varied by locus: roughly 620-640 donors for A, B, C, DRB1 and DQB1; approximately 500 for DQA1; about 600 for DPA1; approximately 450 for DPB1. The T cell repertoires of 666 subjects were profiled by immunosequencing and related to cytomegalovirus serostatus. General study outcomes and caveats: The authors suggested that the approach could potentially be generalized to other disease states and immunological phenotypes. Most CMV-associated TCR beta chains appeared to be HLA-restricted in a later analysis, and the HLA associations seemed to be driven largely by CMV exposure. Most TCR sequences were seen in very few donors, while some public TCRs were found in many individuals. The sequencing pipeline was judged likely to have produced a cluster of highly shared sequence variants as a technical artifact. An association between a missense DCLRE1C variant and V-gene and J-gene trimming of TCR beta chains was found in a later genetic analysis and replicated in an independent cohort. Linkage disequilibrium might explain the correlated functional status among segregating V segments, but an unknown experimental factor could not be excluded. A later analysis found that HLA-associated TCR beta chains were more clonally expanded and had lower generation probabilities than equally common non-associated chains. Presence/absence analyses assumed roughly uniform sequencing depth across donors, an assumption that may not hold. In vitro tests confirmed that three of the cytomegalovirus-associated TCR beta chains recognize cytomegalovirus antigens. In a later genetic analysis, fewer N-insertions in productive TCRs were reported among donors in an Asian-associated ancestry cluster than the roughly 710-donor mean. Several of the top co-occurrence clusters appeared to be linked to parvovirus B19, influenza, CMV and Epstein-Barr virus, according to a later analysis. HLA typing was unavailable for some donors at each locus, so association tests used only the typed subset. A further reported finding was that TCR beta sequences accurately predicted the HLA-A and HLA-B alleles for most subjects in the first cohort. An earlier analysis of roughly 570 of the donors showed that most TCR beta V segments appeared in productive rearrangements either about 87% or about 30% of the time, which broadly matched IMGT annotations. CMV serostatus was the only immune exposure information available for the cohort. In a later analysis, TCR association rates were found to vary across HLA loci, with the most associated TCRs seen for DRB1 alleles and the fewest for HLA-C alleles. In the study, some 180 TCR beta chains were listed as associated with cytomegalovirus. Because counts were too low, under 20 rarely observed V segments, including chromosome 9 orphons, were left out of the earlier analysis of roughly 600 of the donors. The cohort was sequenced for TCR beta chains only, and without alpha or paired-chain data the features that could be detected were limited. The classifier was reported to diagnose cytomegalovirus status with high specificity and sensitivity in both the original and validation cohorts. Assigning TCR associations to individual alleles was difficult when HLA alleles, especially DR and DQ, strongly co-occurred. Specific HLA alleles were associated with 16,951 TCR beta sequences at a false discovery rate of 0.05 in a later analysis. Because the 87-base-pair reads could not distinguish some IMGT-functional V segments, including TRBV6-2 and TRBV6-3, those segments were excluded.

The cysteine opens and the phenylalanine closes a CDR3 of 12 amino acids. Only the CDR3 DNA is retained, 36 bases long and in frame from the first base. A distance of 8 bases separates the germline ends of V and J, which lose 4 bases and 6 bases respectively. Sequences SGHRS (CDR1) and YFSETQ (CDR2) are obtained from the germline V gene. Library prep was done by the immunoSEQ multiplex PCR assay. The multiplex PCR relied on a mix of 60 forward primers for TCR Vbeta segments and 13 reverse primers for TCR Jbeta segments. The CDR3 region of rearranged TCR beta genes was amplified from genomic DNA with a multiplex PCR assay. Amplified TCR beta libraries were sequenced as 87-base-pair reads on the Illumina HiSeq System. Per the authors' processing: A later analysis counted about 80 million unique TCR beta chains across the 640 or so repertoires, and 9 million to 14 million of these chains were shared by at least two donors. To remove PCR and sequencing errors, raw reads were error-corrected and collapsed into unique sequences using a nearest-neighbor algorithm that merged closely related sequences. Alignment of CDR3 sequences to IMGT reference sequences was used to assign V, D and J gene segments. Each retained sequence needed at least a six-nucleotide match to both a V gene segment and a J gene segment. Rearrangements were called productive when the CDR3 lacked stop codons and stayed in frame with V and J; all others were non-productive. CDR3 was defined according to IMGT convention as the region running from the second conserved V-encoded cysteine to the conserved J-encoded phenylalanine. Sequences without an unambiguous match to a single V gene segment were excluded from the earlier analysis of about 600 of the donors. In an earlier analysis of 587 of the donors, V segments were called functional above 56.7% productive rearrangements and were called segregating when the between-donor standard deviation exceeded 5%. To diagnose cytomegalovirus status from the catalog of TCR beta chain sequences, a statistical classification framework was built. V and J gene assignment, in a later analysis, came from comparing TCR nucleotide sequences with IMGT/GENE-DB human TR gene sequences. The TCRdist pipeline was used in a later analysis to assign CDR3 sequences and most-parsimonious VDJ recombination scenarios. In a later analysis, every TCR beta chain was defined by the combination of its CDR3 amino acid sequence and its V-gene family, and reads without a unique V-gene family were dropped. As a way to deal with suspected cross-contamination and a sequencing artifact, a later analysis dropped 640 or so nucleotide sequences that were highly shared and had low generation probability. A later analysis calculated a clonal expansion index for each public chain from normalized within-repertoire ranks of inferred template counts. A later analysis computed generation probabilities with a VDJ recombination model fitted to out-of-frame rearrangements, and checked the results against IGoR. In a later analysis, hypergeometric tests were used to score TCR-TCR, TCR-HLA and TCR-CMV co-occurrence, with a repertoire-size bias correction applied to TCR pairs. A later analysis estimated false discovery rates by permuting HLA or CMV assignments 20 times. A later analysis grouped co-occurring TCRs with DBSCAN, adding TCRdist sequence similarity when clustering within HLA-allele-positive subsets. Repertoires with fewer than 30,000 or more than 120,000 public chains, plus five repertoires with anomalous nucleotide sharing, were excluded from co-occurrence clustering. TCRdb retrieved this table from immuneACCESS and kept in-frame rearrangements only. Not all clones are present; in checked studies, unresolved V genes account for under half, and no reason is known for the remainder. The DNA was the basis for D and trimming; V, J and clone size are from that table. Within this sample are 150,000 to 200,000 clones, with roughly four fifths of them counted one time only. 1.5% to 2% of the sample is taken by the ten largest.

The cohort consisted of 666 healthy bone marrow donors. All cohort members were sampled while nominally healthy, although unrecorded immune exposures were likely present. The donor was CMV seronegative and belonged to the group of several hundred seronegative cohort members. A peripheral blood sample was collected from each donor, and TCR beta sequencing was performed on peripheral blood mononuclear cells. Genomic DNA was extracted from the blood cell samples with the Qiagen DNeasy Blood Extraction Kit. The receptor's source is a woman aged 18-30 years in good health and CMV-seronegative. The V and J genes are TRBV5-1 and TRBJ1-5, with TRBD1 as a weak D call on 6 bases. Sample: PBMCs. The CDR3 protein sequence reads: CASSIQGQPQHF. The bases read TGCGCCAGCAGCATACAGGGTCAGCCCCAGCATTTT.